One sample yielded the 21 T cell receptor beta chains listed below, sequenced in a study of T cells in Graves' hyperthyroidism and ophthalmopathy. Researchers amplified the TCR beta CDR3 regions from RNA transcripts. When the TCR CDR3 underwent first-round RT-PCR, the HTBI primer set was used. Using its own MiXCR run on the multiplex PCR reads, TCRdb lists one record per CDR3 protein. The sample lists under 700,000 distinct CDR3 sequences, 16% seen once, with roughly 18% in the top ten. Sequenced material: blood. Every receptor here comes from a young woman with Graves' hyperthyroidism.

In its sample, this clonotype was seen many times. The V gene is TRBV12-3 or TRBV12-4, the J gene TRBJ2-4; D is possibly TRBD2 (6 bases). Trimming left V 3 bases short and J 7 bases short, with 10 bases between. The CDR3 is 13 residues long. The CDR3 sequence is CASSFRGSNIQYF. In DNA, the CDR3 is TGTGCCAGCAGTTTTCGGGGGAGCAACATTCAGTACTTC.

This clonotype has at least ten counts. This chain joins TRBV7-8 and TRBJ1-5, with 7 positions matching TRBD1. V was pared by 3 bases and J by 0 bases, with 8 bases of the junction left unmatched. The germline gives CDR1 SGHVS, CDR2 FQNEAQ. The CDR3 sequence is 17 residues long. CDR3 protein: CASSLRGLKVSNQPQHF. The CDR3 DNA follows: TGTGCCAGCAGCTTGAGGGGGCTGAAAGTTAGCAATCAGCCCCAGCATTTT.

Many counts were recorded for this clonotype. The chain uses TRBV24-1 and TRBJ1-2; the D is unclear. The length of the CDR3 is 14 residues. From germline, CDR1 is KGHDR and CDR2 SFDVKD. Trimming shortened V by 0 bases and J by 0 bases, and 4 bases separated the two germline ends. The CDR3 DNA sequence: TGTGCCACCAGTGATTTGAGAGCTAACTATGGCTACACCTTC. Encoded protein: CATSDLRANYGYTF.

This clonotype has ten or more counts. The CDR3: CASSLGTGPYNEQFF. CDR3 sequence (DNA): TGTGCCAGCAGCTTAGGGACGGGACCCTACAATGAGCAGTTCTTC. The chain is built from TRBV11-3 and TRBJ2-1; D possibly uses TRBD1 or TRBD2 (5 bases each). The CDR3 has 15 amino acids. With 1 base removed from V and 2 bases from J, the gap between germline ends came to 9 bases. Germline V gives CDR1 SGHNT, CDR2 YENEEA.

This clonotype was counted ten times or more. The V and J genes are TRBV20-1 and TRBJ1-4; no definite D call. Deletions cut 3 bases from V and 0 bases from J, with 5 bases between. Germline CDR1 and CDR2: DFQATT and SNEGSKA (reference sequence). This CDR3 region has 13 residues. DNA for the CDR3: TGCAGTGCTAGTCGGACAACTAATGAAAAACTGTTTTTT. Translating it yields CSASRTTNEKLFF.

The genes are TRBV4-1 and TRBJ1-2, with D perhaps matching TRBD1 (5 bases). CDR1 is MGHRA and CDR2 is YSYEKL in the germline V gene. V lost 2 bases and J lost 4, with 11 bases in between. This CDR3 comprises 14 residues. CDR3 in amino acids: CASSQPGTAYGYTF. In nucleotides, the CDR3 is TGCGCCAGCAGCCAACCCGGGACGGCCTATGGCTACACCTTC.

This clonotype showed up many times. The chain couples TRBV28 to TRBJ2-1; weak D call: TRBD2 (6 bases). Germline V gives CDR1 MDHEN, CDR2 SYDVKM. The CDR3 sequence is 16 residues long. V dropped 2 bases and J dropped 3 bases, with 14 bases sitting between them. Here the CDR3 DNA reads TGTGCCAGCAGTTTAAGGTATCGCGGGATCTACAATGAGCAGTTCTTC. Amino acids: CASSLRYRGIYNEQFF.

This clonotype has more than one count but fewer than ten. This chain joins TRBV7-3 and TRBJ2-7, with TRBD1 matching 7 bases. The CDR3 sequence is 15 residues long. V trimming: 2 bases; J trimming: 1 base; junction bases outside the gene matches: 5. The V gene's germline CDR1 is SGHTA and CDR2 FQGTGA. The CDR3 nucleotides are TGTGCCAGCAGCTTACAAGGGGGCCTTTCCTACGAGCAGTACTTC. Protein sequence: CASSLQGGLSYEQYF.

For this clonotype: This may be a read error: a much more frequent sequence differs by one nucleotide. This chain uses TRBV20-1 with TRBJ2-7; the match to TRBD1 covers 8 bases. V was pared by 0 bases and J by 5 bases, with 6 bases of the junction left unmatched. Germline CDR1 and CDR2: DFQATT and SNEGSKA (reference sequence). The CDR3 is 14 residues long. The CDR3: CSARDSRGLNEQYF. DNA of the CDR3: TGCAGTGCTAGAGATAGCAGGGGGCTTAACGAGCAGTACTTC.

The chain employs TRBV4-3 and TRBJ2-7; TRBD1 matches at 9 bases. This CDR3 is built from 14 residues. The germline CDR1 and CDR2 sequences are LGHNA and YSLEER. Trimming removed 4 bases from V and 6 bases from J; junction bases left unmatched: 7. The CDR3 protein is CASSPHRGRSEQYF. The CDR3 nucleotides are TGCGCCAGCAGCCCCCACAGGGGGCGGAGCGAGCAGTACTTC.

The V and J genes are TRBV7-9 and TRBJ2-4, with D hard to call. The germline V gene encodes CDR1 SEHNR and CDR2 FQNEAQ (reference sequence). The CDR3 runs 11 residues. V lost 5 bases to trimming and J lost 8 bases, with 7 bases between them. The CDR3 DNA is TGTGCCAGCAGCCATGGAGACATTCAGTACTTC. Residues: CASSHGDIQYF.

The chain has TRBV6-1 and TRBJ1-1; the D is unclear. The V end was cut by 7 bases, the J end by 2 bases, with 11 bases between. The CDR3 covers 13 residues. CDR1 MNHNS and CDR2 SASEGT come from the germline V gene. CDR3 sequence reads: CASTKGRNTEAFF. The CDR3 DNA reads as TGTGCCAGCACCAAAGGACGTAACACTGAAGCTTTCTTT.

Ten or more counts support this clonotype. The gene calls are TRBV18 and TRBJ2-3, with a tentative D call TRBD1 (7 bases). CDR1 and CDR2 (germline): KGHSH, LQKENI. V lost 3 bases to trimming and J lost 2 bases, with 15 bases between them. CDR3 length: 16 amino acids. The CDR3 DNA sequence: TGTGCCAGCTCACCCCTGGCAGGGGGGAACACAGATACGCAGTATTTT. Its protein is CASSPLAGGNTDTQYF.

The chain is built from TRBV12-3 or TRBV12-4 and TRBJ2-5; D ambiguous. Trimming stripped 2 bases from V and 5 bases from J, with 12 bases between. This CDR3 is built from 14 residues. As DNA, the CDR3 is TGTGCCAGCAGTTTAAGGGTACAGATTGAGACCCAGTACTTC. Translating it yields CASSLRVQIETQYF.

This clonotype was seen a few times. The chain is built from TRBV7-2 and TRBJ2-3; D not resolved. The CDR3 extends over 16 amino acids. V was trimmed by 4 bases and J by 0 bases, leaving 14 bases between them. CDR1 is SGHTA and CDR2 is FQGNSA in the germline V gene. CDR3 residues: CASSSLLVTSTDTQYF. CDR3 coding DNA: TGTGCCAGCAGCTCCCTCCTAGTTACTAGCACAGATACGCAGTATTTT.

This clonotype was observed a handful of times. This chain connects TRBV27 to TRBJ1-3; 7 bases are a match to TRBD1. Trimming took 5 bases from V and 3 from J; bases not matched to a gene: 4. Germline CDR1 and CDR2: MNHEY and SMNVEV (reference sequence). CDR3 length equals 14 residues. This CDR3 is CASSAGGGGNTIYF. The CDR3, as DNA: TGTGCCAGCAGTGCAGGGGGTGGTGGAAACACCATATATTTT.

This clonotype was counted at least ten times. This chain connects TRBV27 to TRBJ2-7; TRBD1 matches at 7 bases. Looked up from germline, CDR1 is MNHEY and CDR2 is SMNVEV (reference sequence). Trimming cost V 7 bases and J 1 base; bases outside gene matches: 16. CDR3 size: 17 residues. The CDR3 spells CASKKTPGTENSYEQYF. As DNA, the CDR3 is TGTGCCAGCAAGAAGACTCCCGGGACAGAAAATTCCTACGAGCAGTACTTC.

This clonotype was detected many times. V gene TRBV7-2 combines with J gene TRBJ2-7; no reliable D call. The ends were cut back, 5 bases at V and 2 bases at J, with 13 bases in the middle. The CDR3 is 14 residues long. Germline V gene lookup returns CDR1 SGHTA and CDR2 FQGNSA. CDR3 sequence (DNA): TGTGCCAGCAGCCCAAGTCTGTTTCCCTACGAGCAGTACTTC. Encoded protein: CASSPSLFPYEQYF.

This clonotype was counted only a few times. V and J are TRBV20-1 and TRBJ2-7; the D gene is possibly TRBD2 (5 bases). The CDR3 is made up of 13 amino acids. In germline, CDR1 is DFQATT, CDR2 SNEGSKA (reference sequence). Deletions cut 1 base from V and 2 bases from J, with 9 bases between. In DNA form, the CDR3 reads TGCAGTGCTAGAGGTAGCGATACCTACGAGCAGTACTTC. As protein: CSARGSDTYEQYF.

The genes are TRBV2 and TRBJ2-1, with TRBD2 identical over 9 bases. Germline V gives CDR1 SNHLY, CDR2 FYNNEI. This CDR3 contains 15 residues. J was trimmed by 2 bases and V by 7 bases; bases with no gene match: 6. DNA of the CDR3: TGTGCCAGCACTCCCGGACTAGCGACCTACAATGAGCAGTTCTTC. It specifies CASTPGLATYNEQFF.

This clonotype came up many times. The rearrangement links TRBV11-1 to TRBJ1-1, with TRBD1 matching over 8 bases. V lost 4 bases and J lost 1; bases outside the gene matches: 8. The CDR3 is 16 amino acids. The germline V gene has CDR1 SGHAT and CDR2 FQDESV (reference sequence). The CDR3 sequence: CASSSLTGGRNTEAFF. CDR3 bases: TGTGCCAGCAGCTCCCTCACAGGGGGGCGGAACACTGAAGCTTTCTTT.